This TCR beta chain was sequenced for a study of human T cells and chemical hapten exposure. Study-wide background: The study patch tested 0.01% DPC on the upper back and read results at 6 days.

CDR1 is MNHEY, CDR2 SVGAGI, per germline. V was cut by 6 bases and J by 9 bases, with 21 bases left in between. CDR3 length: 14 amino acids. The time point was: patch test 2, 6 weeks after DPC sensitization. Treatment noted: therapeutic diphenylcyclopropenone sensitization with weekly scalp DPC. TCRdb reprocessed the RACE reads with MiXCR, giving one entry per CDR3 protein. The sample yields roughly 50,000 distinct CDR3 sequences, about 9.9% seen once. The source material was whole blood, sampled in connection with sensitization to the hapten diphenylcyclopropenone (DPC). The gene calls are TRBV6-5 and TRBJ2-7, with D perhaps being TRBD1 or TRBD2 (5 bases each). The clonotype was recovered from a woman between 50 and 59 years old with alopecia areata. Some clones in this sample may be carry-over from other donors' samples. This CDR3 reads CASSPLSRGQPQYF. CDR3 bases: TGTGCCAGCAGCCCTCTCTCCCGGGGCCAGCCGCAGTACTTC.